Given below is one T cell receptor (beta chain) in context. Its target is unknown. TCR beta sequencing covered blood CD8+ and CD4+ T cells. CD8+ and CD4+ T cells were negatively isolated; TEMRA cells were FACS-enriched. Random hexamers primed reverse transcription of about 0.45 to 1 ug RNA. TCR beta CDR3 was amplified by immunoSEQ covering 54 Vbeta and 13 Jbeta. TCRdb reprocessed the immunoSEQ multiplex PCR reads with MiXCR, giving one entry per CDR3 protein. This table holds under 200,000 distinct CDR3 sequences, 92% found once. The source of the sample is a study of CD8 T cells in Susac syndrome. Deletions cut 3 bases from V and 5 bases from J, with 7 bases between. The CDR3 sequence is 13 residues long. CDR1 is SEHNR and CDR2 is FQNEAQ in the germline V gene (reference sequence). Study observations and caveats: The relatively small number of individuals in the TCR sequencing and HLA analysis was acknowledged by the study.

The sequence was collected from a human donor in good health. V and J are TRBV7-9 and TRBJ2-2; possibly TRBD2 for D (5 bases). Material: CD4+ T cells from PBMCs. CDR3 sequence (DNA): TGTGCCAGCAGCTTTGGAGGAACCGGGGAGCTGTTTTTT. It codes for CASSFGGTGELFF. Full variable domain (remainder filled in from reference TRBV7-9 and TRBJ2-2): DTGVSQNPRHKITKRGQNVTFRCDPISEHNRLYWYRQTLGQGPEFLTYFQNEAQLEKSRLLSDRFSAERPKGSFSTLEIQRTEQGDSAMYLCASSFGGTGELFFGEGSRLTVL.